This is a list of T cell receptor beta chains from one sample in a study of T-cell memory formation after mild COVID-19. MiXCR, applied by TCRdb to the 5' RACE reads, yields one record per CDR3 protein. The data contain around 320,000 distinct CDR3 sequences, approximately 20% of them seen just once; the ten biggest clones take up around 20%. Sequencing was performed on PBMCs or a T cell subset sorted from them (not recorded which). These receptor sequences come from a man between 18 and 29 years old who had mild COVID-19 (a few samples of this study predate the infection). Cell type and time point are not known. Both conserved end residues are part of each CDR3. The D gene is left open where the match is weak. Clone size appears in some rows only: once, few, many, or a class for an expanded clone.

CDR3: CASSVVAFTGELFF
DNA: TGTGCCAGCAGCGTAGTAGCCTTCACCGGGGAGCTGTTTTTT
D: NA
J: TRBJ2-2
V: TRBV9
size: NA

CDR3: CASSHTGEAFF
DNA: TGTGCCAGCAGCCATACAGGGGAAGCTTTCTTT
D: NA
J: TRBJ1-1
V: TRBV7-8
size: many

CDR3: CASSFDGLAGGEETQYF
DNA: TGTGCCAGCAGTTTCGACGGACTAGCGGGGGGAGAAGAGACCCAGTACTTC
D: TRBD2
J: TRBJ2-5
V: TRBV28
size: once

CDR3: CASSFGSLVQETQYF
DNA: TGTGCCAGCAGCTTTGGGTCTCTAGTCCAAGAGACCCAGTACTTC
D: NA
J: TRBJ2-5
V: TRBV11-2
size: few

CDR3: CASSQERGSNSPLHF
DNA: TGCGCCAGCAGCCAAGAGCGGGGAAGTAATTCACCCCTCCACTTT
D: NA
J: TRBJ1-6
V: TRBV4-3
size: NA

CDR3: CSARDKGRMNTEAFF
DNA: TGCAGTGCTAGAGATAAGGGCCGAATGAACACTGAAGCTTTCTTT
D: NA
J: TRBJ1-1
V: TRBV20-1
size: NA

CDR3: CASSLFEGRYNEQFF
DNA: TGTGCCAGCAGTTTGTTCGAGGGCCGCTACAATGAGCAGTTCTTC
D: NA
J: TRBJ2-1
V: TRBV6-5
size: NA

CDR3: CASSLQNTDTQYF
DNA: TGTGCCAGCAGTTTACAAAACACAGATACGCAGTATTTT
D: NA
J: TRBJ2-3
V: TRBV28
size: NA

CDR3: CASGRGGKTEAFF
DNA: TGTGCCAGCGGACGGGGGGGTAAAACTGAAGCTTTCTTT
D: NA
J: TRBJ1-1
V: TRBV7-2
size: NA

CDR3: CSVPVAGGTEAFF
DNA: TGCAGTGTTCCCGTGGCAGGGGGCACTGAAGCTTTCTTT
D: TRBD1
J: TRBJ1-1
V: TRBV20-1
size: NA

CDR3: CASSYFRDRLNEQFF
DNA: TGTGCCAGCAGTTACTTCCGGGACAGGTTGAATGAGCAGTTCTTC
D: TRBD1
J: TRBJ2-1
V: TRBV6-5
size: NA

CDR3: CASSQDPGQTNTGELFF
DNA: TGCGCCAGCAGCCAAGATCCAGGACAGACGAACACCGGGGAGCTGTTTTTT
D: NA
J: TRBJ2-2
V: TRBV4-1
size: NA

CDR3: CASSLGPRQYF
DNA: TGTGCCAGCAGCTTGGGACCTAGGCAGTACTTC
D: NA
J: TRBJ2-7
V: TRBV12-3/TRBV12-4
size: NA

CDR3: CSATGTSGGAAETQYF
DNA: TGCAGTGCGACCGGGACTAGCGGGGGGGCAGCAGAGACCCAGTACTTC
D: TRBD2
J: TRBJ2-5
V: TRBV20-1
size: NA

CDR3: CASSKRLTGWETQYF
DNA: TGTGCCAGCAGCAAGAGATTGACAGGGTGGGAGACCCAGTACTTC
D: TRBD1
J: TRBJ2-5
V: TRBV6-2/TRBV6-3
size: NA

CDR3: CAISESRTANTEAFF
DNA: TGTGCCATCAGTGAGTCTAGGACGGCGAACACTGAAGCTTTCTTT
D: NA
J: TRBJ1-1
V: TRBV10-3
size: NA

CDR3: CASSATGDEQYF
DNA: TGTGCCAGCAGCGCAACAGGGGACGAGCAGTACTTC
D: TRBD1
J: TRBJ2-7
V: TRBV9
size: NA

CDR3: CASSLHGGIGELFF
DNA: TGCGCCAGCAGCCTACACGGGGGTATCGGGGAGCTGTTTTTT
D: NA
J: TRBJ2-2
V: TRBV4-1
size: NA

CDR3: CASSQISPGQAFF
DNA: TGCGCCAGCAGCCAAATCTCTCCGGGGCAAGCTTTCTTT
D: NA
J: TRBJ1-1
V: TRBV4-1
size: NA

CDR3: CASSKDPIGYSNQPQHF
DNA: TGTGCCAGCAGCAAGGACCCTATCGGCTATAGCAATCAGCCCCAGCATTTT
D: NA
J: TRBJ1-5
V: TRBV7-9
size: few

CDR3: CASSGIGFGSGELFF
DNA: TGCGCCAGCAGCGGGATAGGGTTCGGGTCCGGGGAGCTGTTTTTT
D: NA
J: TRBJ2-2
V: TRBV5-1
size: NA

CDR3: CASSLELAGGRATDTQYF
DNA: TGCGCCAGCAGCTTGGAACTAGCGGGGGGGCGGGCCACAGATACGCAGTATTTT
D: TRBD2
J: TRBJ2-3
V: TRBV5-1
size: NA

CDR3: CASSQTYGTISNQPQHF
DNA: TGTGCCAGCAGTCAAACCTACGGGACCATTAGCAATCAGCCCCAGCATTTT
D: NA
J: TRBJ1-5
V: TRBV7-2
size: NA

CDR3: CATHGASQETQYF
DNA: TGTGCCACTCATGGGGCTAGTCAAGAGACCCAGTACTTC
D: NA
J: TRBJ2-5
V: TRBV2
size: few

CDR3: CASSHGTANYGYTF
DNA: TGTGCCAGCAGTCACGGGACAGCTAACTATGGCTACACCTTC
D: TRBD1
J: TRBJ1-2
V: TRBV6-6
size: few

CDR3: CSVHWTSRADTQYF
DNA: TGCAGCGTCCATTGGACTAGTCGGGCAGATACGCAGTATTTT
D: TRBD2
J: TRBJ2-3
V: TRBV29-1
size: NA

CDR3: CATSRAEPDNSPLHF
DNA: TGTGCCACCAGCAGAGCCGAGCCAGATAATTCACCCCTCCACTTT
D: NA
J: TRBJ1-6
V: TRBV15
size: NA

CDR3: CASSQDPVNTEAFF
DNA: TGTGCCAGCAGCCAAGATCCAGTGAACACTGAAGCTTTCTTT
D: NA
J: TRBJ1-1
V: TRBV4-2
size: few

CDR3: CASRNPGGAGELFF
DNA: TGTGCCAGCAGAAACCCAGGGGGAGCCGGGGAGCTGTTTTTT
D: TRBD1
J: TRBJ2-2
V: TRBV6-5
size: NA

CDR3: CASSLETGGMNTEAFF
DNA: TGTGCCAGCAGTCTTGAGACAGGGGGAATGAACACTGAAGCTTTCTTT
D: TRBD1
J: TRBJ1-1
V: TRBV6-5
size: few

CDR3: CSAALDGGEKLFF
DNA: TGCAGCGCCGCGTTGGACGGGGGTGAAAAACTGTTTTTT
D: NA
J: TRBJ1-4
V: TRBV29-1
size: many

CDR3: CASSGQGRINYGYTF
DNA: TGTGCCAGCAGCGGACAGGGGCGAATAAACTATGGCTACACCTTC
D: TRBD1
J: TRBJ1-2
V: TRBV9
size: NA

CDR3: CASSLSSGGSDTQYF
DNA: TGTGCCAGCAGCTTGAGTAGCGGGGGATCGGATACGCAGTATTTT
D: TRBD2
J: TRBJ2-3
V: TRBV7-3
size: few